Listed below are T cell receptor beta chains from one sample, sequenced in a study of OX40 agonist ivuxolimab in advanced cancers. The repertoire was sequenced with immunoSEQ multiplex PCR; TCRdb's copy has only in-frame clones and lacks some. The sample includes over 60,000 clones, about 90% of them seen just once. The specimen comprised CD4+ or CD8+ T cells sorted from blood, sampled in a trial of the OX40 agonist ivuxolimab. These receptor sequences come from an adult with an advanced solid tumor such as melanoma, head and neck, liver or kidney cancer. The CDR3 runs from the conserved cysteine through the conserved F or W. The D gene is left open where the match is weak. Expanded clones get a size class; other rows say once, few or many, or leave the size out.

>NA|NA|TRBJ2-1|TRBV18
TGTGCCAGCTCACCAGGTCGAAGCGATGAGCAGTTCTTC
CASSPGRSDEQFF
>TRBD2|NA|TRBJ2-1|TRBV7-9
TGTGCCAGCAGCCGACGGTTCGACGGGAGGGGGGCTGAGCAGTTCTTC
CASSRRFDGRGAEQFF
>TRBD2|NA|TRBJ2-1|TRBV9
TGTGCCAGCAGCGTGACTAGCAACAATGAGCAGTTCTTC
CASSVTSNNEQFF
>TRBD2|NA|TRBJ2-7|TRBV5-1
TGCGCCAGCAGCTTGTTTAGTCTAGCGGGGTCCTACGAGCAGTACTTC
CASSLFSLAGSYEQYF
>NA|NA|TRBJ1-2|TRBV7-9
TGTGCCAGCAGATCGACCGTTGGAGACTATGGCTACACCTTC
CASRSTVGDYGYTF
>TRBD1|NA|TRBJ2-7|TRBV7-2
TGTGCCAGCAGCCGCACGGGGACAGACTTTTCCTACGAGCAGTACTTC
CASSRTGTDFSYEQYF
>NA|NA|TRBJ2-1|TRBV7-8
TGTGCCAGCAGCTTGGATGGACTGCCGGGAGTTCAGCAGTTCTTC
CASSLDGLPGVQQFF
>TRBD2|NA|TRBJ2-5|TRBV11-2
TGTGCCAGCAGCTTAGAGGGACTAGCGGGGGGTCAAGAGACCCAGTACTTC
CASSLEGLAGGQETQYF
>NA|NA|TRBJ2-3|TRBV7-9
TGTGCCAGCAGCTTAGCGCCTCACCACGGCGATACGCAGTATTTT
CASSLAPHHGDTQYF
>NA|NA|TRBJ2-3|TRBV2
TGTGCCAGCAGTGGTTTAGCGGAGGGCGCAGATACGCAGTATTTT
CASSGLAEGADTQYF
>NA|NA|TRBJ2-7|TRBV11-2
TGTGCCAGCAGCGTTCTCTCTTTTTACGAGCAGTACTTC
CASSVLSFYEQYF
>NA|NA|TRBJ2-3|TRBV5-4
TGTGCCAGCAGCCCCACATCGGGGAGATTAGGAGATACGCAGTATTTT
CASSPTSGRLGDTQYF
>NA|NA|TRBJ1-5|TRBV19
TGTGCCAGTAATCCCAATGGGAGGGGACCTCAGCCCCAGCATTTT
CASNPNGRGPQPQHF
>NA|few|TRBJ2-5|TRBV5-4
TGTGCCAGCAGCTTGGCACAGGGGCGGGGGGAAGAGACCCAGTACTTC
CASSLAQGRGEETQYF
>TRBD1|once|TRBJ2-5|TRBV28
TGTGCCAGCAGTCCCGGGACAGGGGTGGGAGAGGAGACCCAGTACTTC
CASSPGTGVGEETQYF
>TRBD1|NA|TRBJ1-1|TRBV30
TGTGCCTGGAACAGGGGAGGCACTGAAGCTTTCTTT
CAWNRGGTEAFF
>NA|NA|TRBJ2-2|TRBV15
TGTGCCACCAGCAGAGAGGACGTCAATGGGGAGCTGTTTTTT
CATSREDVNGELFF
>NA|NA|TRBJ1-1|TRBV18
TGTGCCAGCTCACCACGAGTAGGGGGGTCTGCAGCTTTCTTT
CASSPRVGGSAAFF
>NA|NA|TRBJ2-1|TRBV5-1
TGCGCCAGCTGGGCAGGGCCTAGCTCCTACAATGAGCAGTTCTTC
CASWAGPSSYNEQFF
>NA|NA|TRBJ2-1|TRBV15
TGTGCCACCAGCAGAGAAACACCAAACTGCAATGAGCAGTTCTTC
CATSRETPNCNEQFF
>NA|NA|TRBJ2-2|TRBV7-2
TGTGCCAGCAGCTTAGGTCGGGACACCGGGGAGCTGTTTTTT
CASSLGRDTGELFF
>TRBD1|NA|TRBJ2-7|TRBV10-3
TGTGCCATAGGACAGGGCCGCTACGAGCAGTACTTC
CAIGQGRYEQYF
>NA|NA|TRBJ1-5|TRBV30
TGTGCCTGGATCTTATCAGCCCGGGAGGGAAATCAGCCCCAGCATTTT
CAWILSAREGNQPQHF
>NA|NA|TRBJ1-5|TRBV19
TGTGCCAGTAGTATAGACGTTGGCGGGCGGAATCAGCCCCAGCATTTT
CASSIDVGGRNQPQHF
>NA|few|TRBJ2-7|TRBV6-1
TGTGCCAGCAGTGAAGCGTTACCTCGTACCTACGAGCAGTACTTC
CASSEALPRTYEQYF
>TRBD1|NA|TRBJ1-2|TRBV19
TGTGCCAGTAGTCCCCGGACAGGGTTCGGCTACACCTTC
CASSPRTGFGYTF
>NA|once|TRBJ2-7|TRBV6-1
TGTGCCAGCAGTGATGGCCGAACACACTACGAGCAGTACTTC
CASSDGRTHYEQYF
>NA|NA|TRBJ1-1|TRBV6-1
TGTGCCAGCAGTGCGGGACAGAACACTGAAGCTTTCTTT
CASSAGQNTEAFF
>NA|NA|TRBJ1-1|TRBV27
TGTGCCAGCAGTGACCTTCAGGGTATCCGGAACACTGAAGCTTTCTTT
CASSDLQGIRNTEAFF
>TRBD2|NA|TRBJ2-5|TRBV5-3
TGTGCCAGAAGCTGGGGGGGTAAAGGGACCCGAGAGGAGACCCAGTACTTC
CARSWGGKGTREETQYF
>NA|NA|TRBJ1-2|TRBV7-9
TGTGCCAGCAGCATCACCTGGACAGATCTGAACTATGGCTACACCTTC
CASSITWTDLNYGYTF
>NA|few|TRBJ1-1|TRBV28
TGTGCCAGCAGTTTATCCCAGAACACTGAAGCTTTCTTT
CASSLSQNTEAFF
>NA|NA|TRBJ1-2|TRBV4-1
TGCGCCAGCAGCCAAGAAGCCCTAGGGGGGCTTCAATCTAACTATGGCTACACCTTC
CASSQEALGGLQSNYGYTF
>NA|once|TRBJ1-5|TRBV28
TGTGCCAGCAGTTACAGAGATGTCAGTCAGCCCCAGCATTTT
CASSYRDVSQPQHF
>NA|NA|TRBJ2-3|TRBV5-1
TGCGCCAGCAGCTTGTGGGATTACGGGGATGCGCAGTATTTT
CASSLWDYGDAQYF
>TRBD2|NA|TRBJ2-4|TRBV28
TGTGCCAGCAGTTTCCCCCACGCCCAGCGGGGAAACATTCAGTACTTC
CASSFPHAQRGNIQYF
>TRBD2|NA|TRBJ2-5|TRBV6-5
TGTGCCAGCAGTCGGGGGGGGGAGACCCAGTACTTC
CASSRGGETQYF
>NA|NA|TRBJ2-1|TRBV9
TGTGCCAGCAGCGTAGGACCGGGACTGATCTATGAGCAGTTCTTC
CASSVGPGLIYEQFF
>NA|NA|TRBJ2-7|TRBV28
TGTGCCAGCAGTTCCCGACTGCCCAACTCCTACGAGCAGTACTTC
CASSSRLPNSYEQYF
>TRBD2|NA|TRBJ2-1|TRBV5-1
TGCGCCAGCAGCGTACTGGGACTAGAAAATGAGCAGTTCTTC
CASSVLGLENEQFF
>TRBD1|NA|TRBJ2-1|TRBV5-1
TGCGCCAGCAGCTTGGGAGACAGGGGGTCCAATGAGCAGTTCTTC
CASSLGDRGSNEQFF
>NA|few|TRBJ2-7|TRBV11-2
TGTGCCAGCAGACCTGGAGGCGCTTACGAGCAGTACTTC
CASRPGGAYEQYF
>TRBD2|NA|TRBJ2-3|TRBV4-2
TGTGCCAGCAGTCCCGGACTAGCGAAAACTAGCACAGATACGCAGTATTTT
CASSPGLAKTSTDTQYF
>TRBD1|NA|TRBJ2-7|TRBV6-6
TGTGCCAGCAGCAGGACAGGGGATACCTACGAGCAGTACTTC
CASSRTGDTYEQYF
>NA|NA|TRBJ2-1|TRBV2
TGTGCCAGCAGTGAGAGATCAGCCTCGGATGAGCAGTTCTTC
CASSERSASDEQFF
>TRBD1|NA|TRBJ1-3|TRBV5-6
TGTGCCAGCAGCTCTTGGACAGGGTCTGGAAACACCATATATTTT
CASSSWTGSGNTIYF
>NA|once|TRBJ1-1|TRBV7-3
TGTGCCAGCAGCTGGGGGGACTTTATGAACACTGAAGCTTTCTTT
CASSWGDFMNTEAFF
>TRBD1|few|TRBJ1-2|TRBV5-6
TGTGCCAGCCAGATCAGGGGACAGGTTAAGTATGGCTACACCTTC
CASQIRGQVKYGYTF
>TRBD1|NA|TRBJ2-7|TRBV19
TGTGCCAGTAGTAGGACAGGGGTCTTCTACGAGCAGTACTTC
CASSRTGVFYEQYF
>TRBD2|NA|TRBJ2-2|TRBV19
TGTGCCAGTAGTATAGACCCTAGCGGGGGGGCATTGGGCACCGGGGAGCTGTTTTTT
CASSIDPSGGALGTGELFF
>NA|NA|TRBJ2-3|TRBV28
TGTGCCAGCAGAGCTCAGGGTCGCACAGATACGCAGTATTTT
CASRAQGRTDTQYF
>NA|NA|TRBJ2-2|TRBV7-9
TGTGCCAGCAGCTTTGAACTTTCCACCGGGGAGCTGTTTTTT
CASSFELSTGELFF
>TRBD1|NA|TRBJ2-1|TRBV7-2
TGTGCCAGCAGCTCAAGACAGGGGATCACGCACAATGAGCAGTTCTTC
CASSSRQGITHNEQFF
>NA|NA|TRBJ2-1|TRBV10-3
TGTGCCATCAGTGATCTGGAGGGCCTCAATGAGCAGTTCTTC
CAISDLEGLNEQFF
>NA|NA|TRBJ2-5|TRBV2
TGTGCCAGCAGTATGGACAGCATCCAAGAGACCCAGTACTTC
CASSMDSIQETQYF
>TRBD2|NA|TRBJ2-3|TRBV28
TGTGCCAGCAGGGTGACTAGCGGTAGCACAGATACGCAGTATTTT
CASRVTSGSTDTQYF
>NA|NA|TRBJ1-4|TRBV2
TGTGCCAGCACGGGGTATGAAAAACTGTTTTTT
CASTGYEKLFF
>TRBD1|NA|TRBJ1-5|TRBV28
TGTGCCAGCAGCGGGGGACAGGTCGTGCGGGAGCATTTT
CASSGGQVVREHF
>TRBD2|NA|TRBJ2-5|TRBV5-1
TGCGCCAGCAGCTTGGAGGGGACTAGCGGATTGCAAGAGACCCAGTACTTC
CASSLEGTSGLQETQYF
>NA|NA|TRBJ2-7|TRBV6-1
TGTGCCTCGGAAGGCTTCCCGTACGAGCAGTACTTC
CASEGFPYEQYF